The 19 T cell receptor beta chains in this list originate from one sample, sequenced in a study of identical twins. MiXCR, applied by TCRdb to the 5' RACE reads, yields one record per CDR3 protein. The sample shows a few hundred thousand distinct CDR3 sequences, about 8.5% of them seen only once. These data were also filed under a second study, of yellow fever vaccine responses in identical twins.

Input material: CD8+ T cells sorted from blood. Receptor source: a young woman in good health.

This clonotype was counted only a few times. The V and J genes are TRBV27 and TRBJ2-7; D tentatively fits TRBD1 or TRBD2 (5 bases each). The CDR3 is 14 residues long. V lost 6 bases and J 0 bases, leaving 12 bases between the germline ends. Germline V gene lookup returns CDR1 MNHEY and CDR2 SMNVEV (reference sequence). Here the CDR3 reads CASRGTAASYEQYF. CDR3 nucleotide sequence: TGTGCCAGCAGGGGGACGGCCGCCTCCTACGAGCAGTACTTC.

The chain is built from TRBV7-9 and TRBJ2-1; a weak D match, TRBD2 (5 bases). Between the trimmed V and J ends, which lost 3 bases and 3 bases, there was a span of 15 bases. This CDR3 has 16 residues. Looked up from germline, CDR1 is SEHNR and CDR2 is FQNEAQ (reference sequence). The chain's CDR3 is CASSFMDSHNYNEQFF. The CDR3 DNA reads TGTGCCAGCAGCTTCATGGACTCCCATAACTACAATGAGCAGTTCTTC.

This clonotype was picked up a small number of times. This chain links TRBV6-5 with TRBJ2-5, with D unresolved. This CDR3 has 16 residues. Germline V gene lookup returns CDR1 MNHEY and CDR2 SVGAGI. Trimming shortened V by 2 bases and J by 1 base, and 14 bases separated the two germline ends. CDR3 sequence: CASSYSLGWVQETQYF. The CDR3 DNA sequence: TGTGCCAGCAGTTACAGCCTAGGTTGGGTCCAAGAGACCCAGTACTTC.

A few counts support this clonotype. The chain couples TRBV13 to TRBJ2-7; 8 bases are shared with TRBD1. Germline assignment: CDR1 PRHDT and CDR2 FYEKMQ (reference sequence). The V gene end was trimmed by 4 bases and the J gene end by 7 bases; junction bases not matched to a gene: 15. The CDR3 loop spans 16 amino acids. DNA for the CDR3: TGTGCCAGCAGCTCCCTCGTGGGGCAGGGGGCTCAGGAGCAGTACTTC. Amino acid sequence: CASSSLVGQGAQEQYF. The full variable domain, its missing parts supplied by reference TRBV13 and TRBJ2-7, is AAGVIQSPRHLIKEKRETATLKCYPIPRHDTVYWYQQGPGQDPQFLISFYEKMQSDKGSIPDRFSAQQFSDYHSELNMSSLELGDSALYFCASSSLVGQGAQEQYFGPGTRLTVT.

This clonotype was seen many times. This chain links TRBV4-2 with TRBJ2-2, with D possibly TRBD1 on 5 matching bases. The CDR3 is 16 amino acids. Trimming left V 1 base short and J 4 bases short, with 13 bases between. Per germline, CDR1 LGHNA and CDR2 YNFKEQ. Written as DNA, the CDR3 is TGTGCCAGCAGCCAAGGACAGATCGTGGTCACCGGGGAGCTGTTTTTT. Translating it yields CASSQGQIVVTGELFF.

In this sample, this clonotype turned up many times. The V call is TRBV5-1, the J call TRBJ1-1; no firm D call. CDR1 SGHRS and CDR2 YFSETQ come from the germline V gene. The length of the CDR3 is 14 residues. V was shortened by 0 bases and J by 3 bases, with 9 bases between the two germline ends. CDR3 region: CASSLGQTDTEAFF. CDR3 DNA sequence: TGCGCCAGCAGCTTGGGACAAACAGACACTGAAGCTTTCTTT.

CDR3 sequence reads: CASSFGGGGRTDTQYF. CDR3 DNA: TGCGCCAGCAGCTTTGGAGGCGGGGGGCGCACAGATACGCAGTATTTT. The rearrangement joins TRBV5-1 to TRBJ2-3; TRBD2 agrees at 8 bases. The CDR3 totals 16 residues. The germline V gene has CDR1 SGHRS and CDR2 YFSETQ. Trimming cost V 2 bases and J 1 base; bases outside gene matches: 6.

Only a few counts were recorded for this clonotype. The genes are TRBV15 and TRBJ2-7, with 9 nucleotides matching TRBD1. This CDR3 spans 16 amino acids. Germline CDR1 LNHNV, CDR2 YYDKDF (reference sequence). The J segment lost 1 base and the V segment lost 0 bases, leaving 4 bases of the junction unmatched. In DNA form, the CDR3 reads TGTGCCACCAGCAGAGATCTCGGGACAGGGTCCTACGAGCAGTACTTC. Protein sequence: CATSRDLGTGSYEQYF.

This clonotype has just a few counts. The chain carries TRBV20-1 and TRBJ2-7; TRBD2 matches at 10 bases. The CDR3 is 15 amino acids. V lost 4 bases, J lost 4 bases, and 10 bases stayed unmatched. Looked up from germline, CDR1 is DFQATT and CDR2 is SNEGSKA (reference sequence). CDR3 bases: TGCAGTGCTATCGATGGAGCGGGAGGGCCGTACGAGCAGTACTTC. The encoded protein is CSAIDGAGGPYEQYF.

Ten or more counts support this clonotype. The gene calls are TRBV4-3 and TRBJ2-3; either TRBD1 or TRBD2 may supply D (6 bases each). The V gene lost 1 base and the J gene lost 4 bases, with 12 bases spanning the gap. The CDR3 spans 15 residues. CDR1 and CDR2 from the germline V gene are LGHNA and YSLEER. This chain's CDR3 is CASSQGEGEADTQYF. DNA for the CDR3: TGCGCCAGCAGCCAAGGCGAGGGGGAGGCAGATACGCAGTATTTT.

This clonotype came up a few times. V and J are TRBV7-8 and TRBJ2-7; a weak D match, TRBD1 (5 bases). Germline V gene data show CDR1 as SGHVS and CDR2 as FQNEAQ. CDR3 length: 15 residues. Trimming left V 5 bases short and J 0 bases short, with 14 bases between. CDR3 amino acids: CASSLPPQGSYEQYF. In DNA, the CDR3 is TGTGCCAGCAGCCTCCCCCCCCAGGGCTCCTACGAGCAGTACTTC.

The J gene is TRBJ2-1, the V gene TRBV4-3; D gene unclear. CDR3 length: 14 residues. Germline values: CDR1 LGHNA, CDR2 YSLEER. V lost 2 bases, J lost 3 bases, and 8 bases lay in between. The CDR3 DNA reads TGCGCCAGCAGCCAACGACGGAACTACAATGAGCAGTTCTTC. Its translation is CASSQRRNYNEQFF.

The chain recombines TRBV2 with TRBJ2-7; no reliable D call. Germline V gives CDR1 SNHLY, CDR2 FYNNEI. There are 12 residues in the CDR3. Trimming stripped 7 bases from V and 5 bases from J, with 12 bases between. The CDR3 DNA follows: TGTGCCAGCACCAATCGTCAAGACGAGCAGTACTTC. The encoded protein is CASTNRQDEQYF.

Ten or more counts support this clonotype. The chain couples TRBV6-6 to TRBJ2-4, with D uncertain. In germline, CDR1 is MNHNY, CDR2 SVGAGI (reference sequence). Trimming took 2 bases from V and 10 from J, leaving 3 bases between them. This CDR3 region has 10 residues. The CDR3 here is CASSYGIQYF. For the CDR3, the DNA is TGTGCCAGCAGTTACGGGATTCAGTACTTC.

The J gene is TRBJ2-1, the V gene TRBV4-3; D is undetermined. Germline loops: CDR1 LGHNA, CDR2 YSLEER. This CDR3 spans 16 amino acids. V was cut by 0 bases and J by 4 bases, with 13 bases left in between. The chain's CDR3 is CASSQEVETLYNEQFF. The CDR3 coding sequence is TGCGCCAGCAGCCAAGAAGTGGAGACCTTATACAATGAGCAGTTCTTC.

This clonotype was seen repeatedly, ten times or more. The germline gene is not matched at one end of the junction; a read error may be the cause. The chain joins TRBV7-3 to TRBJ2-7, with 9 bases identical to TRBD1. Germline V lookup: CDR1 SGHTA, CDR2 FQGTGA. The CDR3 loop spans 16 amino acids. CDR3 residues: CASSLTGGLSSYEQYF. The CDR3 region has the DNA TGTGCCAGCAGTTTAACAGGGGGCTTGAGCTCCTACGAGCAGTACTTC.

V is TRBV9 and J is TRBJ2-7; 7 bases fit TRBD1. V shed 0 bases and J 2 bases; nucleotides not matched to a gene: 2. Germline V CDR1 and CDR2: SGDLS, YYNGEE. This CDR3 has 14 amino acids. The CDR3 DNA is TGTGCCAGCAGCGTAGGAGGGACAGCCTACGAGCAGTACTTC. This translates into CASSVGGTAYEQYF.

The V call is TRBV20-1, the J call TRBJ2-3; 9 nucleotides line up with TRBD1. J gave up 8 bases and V 6 bases, and 18 bases lay outside the gene matches. This CDR3 is 16 amino acids long. CDR1 and CDR2 from the germline V gene are DFQATT and SNEGSKA (reference sequence). CDR3 DNA sequence: TGCAGTGCCAGTGCTGGGACAGGGTTCGTCCCGGTTACGCAGTATTTT. Translation gives CSASAGTGFVPVTQYF.

This clonotype appeared many times. The V call is TRBV11-3, the J call TRBJ2-2; 10 nucleotides line up with TRBD1. This CDR3 has 15 residues. Germline V gives CDR1 SGHNT, CDR2 YENEEA. V was pared by 5 bases and J by 6 bases, with 6 bases of the junction left unmatched. The CDR3 here is CASSPGTGAPGELFF. DNA of the CDR3: TGTGCCAGCAGCCCAGGGACAGGGGCCCCCGGGGAGCTGTTTTTT.